What follows is one TCR beta chain and its context. Amplification by 5'RACE using constant-segment primers produced TCR alpha and TCR beta cDNA libraries that carried sample barcodes and UMIs. TCRdb re-called the 5' RACE reads with MiXCR, one entry per CDR3 protein. The table records about 360,000 distinct CDR3 sequences, over 13% of them present only once. V was pared by 6 bases and J by 4 bases, with 5 bases of the junction left unmatched. This CDR3 is built from 14 residues. Germline values: CDR1 MNHEY, CDR2 SVGEGT. The data derive from a study of T-cell memory formation after mild COVID-19. At the level of the study: The study found TCR clusters largely donor specific.

The gene calls are TRBV6-2 or TRBV6-3 and TRBJ2-3; 9 nucleotides line up with TRBD2. This sequence originates from a young man who had mild COVID-19 (a few samples of this study predate the infection). Cell type and time point are not known. Sequenced input: PBMCs or a T cell subset sorted from them (not recorded which). CDR3 sequence (DNA): TGTGCCAGCAGACCTAGCGGGGTTGCAGATACGCAGTATTTT. Protein product: CASRPSGVADTQYF.